The clone carrying this T cell receptor (beta chain) appeared many times. TCRdb redid the calling of the 5' RACE reads with MiXCR, one entry per CDR3 protein. The table has about 82,000 distinct CDR3 sequences, about 4.8% seen once; the top ten hold 7.5% to 8%. These data originate in a study of T cells of healthy individuals. The V segment lost 6 bases and the J segment 2 bases; nucleotides outside the gene matches: 3. The CDR3 spans 14 residues. Looked up from germline, CDR1 is SGHTA and CDR2 is FQGNSA. This sequence originates from a female donor in good health. The chain has TRBV7-2 and TRBJ2-7; 11 bases match TRBD2. The CDR3 DNA follows: TGTGCCAGCAGTCGGACTAGCGGGCCCTACGAGCAGTACTTC. Translated, it gives CASSRTSGPYEQYF.